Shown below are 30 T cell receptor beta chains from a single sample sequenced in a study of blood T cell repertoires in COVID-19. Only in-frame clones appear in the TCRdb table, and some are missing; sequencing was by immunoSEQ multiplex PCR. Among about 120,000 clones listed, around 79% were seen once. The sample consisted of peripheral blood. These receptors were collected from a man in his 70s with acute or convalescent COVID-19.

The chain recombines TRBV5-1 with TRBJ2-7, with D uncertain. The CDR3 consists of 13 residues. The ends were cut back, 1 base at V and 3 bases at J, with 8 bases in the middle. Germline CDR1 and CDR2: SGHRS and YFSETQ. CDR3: CASSLTALYEQYF. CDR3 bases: TGCGCCAGCAGCTTGACAGCACTCTACGAGCAGTACTTC. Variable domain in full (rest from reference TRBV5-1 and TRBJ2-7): KAGVTQTPRYLIKTRGQQVTLSCSPISGHRSVSWYQQTPGQGLQFLFEYFSETQRNKGNFPGRFSGRQFSNSRSEMNVSTLELGDSALYLCASSLTALYEQYFGPGTRLTVT.

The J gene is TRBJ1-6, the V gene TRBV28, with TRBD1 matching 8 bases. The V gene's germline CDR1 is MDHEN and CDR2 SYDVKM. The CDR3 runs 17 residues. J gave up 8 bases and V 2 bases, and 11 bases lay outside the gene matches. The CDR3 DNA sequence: TGTGCCAGCAGTTTACATTTCGGACAGGGAAGACATTCACCCCTCCACTTT. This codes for CASSLHFGQGRHSPLHF.

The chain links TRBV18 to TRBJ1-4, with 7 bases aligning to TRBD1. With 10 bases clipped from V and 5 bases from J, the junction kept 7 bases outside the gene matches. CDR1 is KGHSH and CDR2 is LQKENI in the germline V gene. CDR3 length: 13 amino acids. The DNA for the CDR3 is TGTGCCACCGAAGACAGGGCCAATGAAAAACTGTTTTTT. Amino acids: CATEDRANEKLFF.

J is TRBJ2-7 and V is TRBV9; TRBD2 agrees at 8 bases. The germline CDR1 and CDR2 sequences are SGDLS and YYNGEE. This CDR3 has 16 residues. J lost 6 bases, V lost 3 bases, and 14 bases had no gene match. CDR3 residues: CASSADTGGPIPEQYF. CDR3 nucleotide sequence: TGTGCCAGCAGCGCAGATACGGGGGGGCCTATTCCCGAGCAGTACTTC.

The CDR3 protein is CSVRGQMNTEAFF. The CDR3 DNA reads as TGCAGCGTTAGGGGACAGATGAACACTGAAGCTTTCTTT. The gene calls are TRBV29-1 and TRBJ1-1, with 7 nucleotides matching TRBD1. The germline V gene encodes CDR1 SQVTM and CDR2 ANQGSEA. This CDR3 contains 13 residues. V lost 5 bases to trimming and J lost 0 bases; unmatched junction nucleotides: 3.

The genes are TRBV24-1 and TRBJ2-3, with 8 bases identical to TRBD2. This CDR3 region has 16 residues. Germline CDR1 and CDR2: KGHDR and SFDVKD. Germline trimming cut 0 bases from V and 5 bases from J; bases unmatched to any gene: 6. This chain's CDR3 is CATSDLPGGPKDTQYF. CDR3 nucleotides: TGTGCCACCAGTGATTTGCCGGGGGGGCCGAAAGATACGCAGTATTTT.

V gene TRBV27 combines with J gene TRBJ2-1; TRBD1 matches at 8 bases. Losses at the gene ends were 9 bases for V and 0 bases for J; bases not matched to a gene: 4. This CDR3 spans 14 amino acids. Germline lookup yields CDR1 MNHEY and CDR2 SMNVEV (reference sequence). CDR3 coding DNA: TGTGCCAGTTCGACAGGGGACTCCTACAATGAGCAGTTCTTC. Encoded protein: CASSTGDSYNEQFF.

In DNA form, the CDR3 reads TGTGCCACCTCGGACAGGGCAGGCACCGGGGAGCTGTTTTTT. Its translation: CATSDRAGTGELFF. The rearrangement links TRBV19 to TRBJ2-2; 8 nucleotides agree with TRBD1. J was trimmed by 4 bases and V by 10 bases; bases with no gene match: 8. This CDR3 is 14 amino acids long. Germline V gene sequence: CDR1 LNHDA, CDR2 SQIVND (reference sequence).

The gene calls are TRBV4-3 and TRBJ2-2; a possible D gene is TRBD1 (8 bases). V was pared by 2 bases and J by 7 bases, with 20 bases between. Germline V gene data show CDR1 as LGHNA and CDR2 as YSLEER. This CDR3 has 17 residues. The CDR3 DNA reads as TGCGCCAGCAGCCAACTCGGACAGGGAGGGGGAGACGGGGAGCTGTTTTTT. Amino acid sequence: CASSQLGQGGGDGELFF.

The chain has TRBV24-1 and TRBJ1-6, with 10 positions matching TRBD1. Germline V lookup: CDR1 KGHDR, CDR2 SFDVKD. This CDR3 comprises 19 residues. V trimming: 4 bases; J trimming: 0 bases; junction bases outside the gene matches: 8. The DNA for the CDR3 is TGTGCCACCAGTGAGGTGACAGGGGGCGGTAGCTCCTATAATTCACCCCTCCACTTT. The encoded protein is CATSEVTGGGSSYNSPLHF.

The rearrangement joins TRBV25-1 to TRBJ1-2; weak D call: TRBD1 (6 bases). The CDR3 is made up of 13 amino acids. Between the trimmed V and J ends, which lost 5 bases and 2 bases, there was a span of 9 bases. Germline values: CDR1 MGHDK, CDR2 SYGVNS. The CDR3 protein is CASSRQANYGYTF. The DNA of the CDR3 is TGTGCCAGCAGTCGACAGGCCAACTATGGCTACACCTTC.

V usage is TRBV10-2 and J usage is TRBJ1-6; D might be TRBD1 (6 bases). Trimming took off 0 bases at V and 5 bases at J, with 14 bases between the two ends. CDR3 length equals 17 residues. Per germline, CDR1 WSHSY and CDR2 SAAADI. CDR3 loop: CASSESVGKGDNSPLHF. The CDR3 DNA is TGCGCCAGCAGTGAGTCTGTGGGTAAGGGGGATAATTCACCCCTCCACTTT.

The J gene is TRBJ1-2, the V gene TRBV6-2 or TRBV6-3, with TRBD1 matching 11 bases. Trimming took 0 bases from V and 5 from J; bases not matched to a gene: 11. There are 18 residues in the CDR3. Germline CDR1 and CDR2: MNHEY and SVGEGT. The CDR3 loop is CASSYSPSRTGGLYGYTF. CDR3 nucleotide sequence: TGTGCCAGCAGTTACTCCCCCTCTAGGACAGGGGGCTTGTATGGCTACACCTTC.

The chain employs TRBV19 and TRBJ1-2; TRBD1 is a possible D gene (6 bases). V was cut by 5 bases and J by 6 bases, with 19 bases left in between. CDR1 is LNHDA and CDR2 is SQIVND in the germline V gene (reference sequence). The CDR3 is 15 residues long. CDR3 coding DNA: TGTGCCAGTAGTCATGGGGCCAGGCACAGGGATGGCTACACCTTC. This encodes CASSHGARHRDGYTF.

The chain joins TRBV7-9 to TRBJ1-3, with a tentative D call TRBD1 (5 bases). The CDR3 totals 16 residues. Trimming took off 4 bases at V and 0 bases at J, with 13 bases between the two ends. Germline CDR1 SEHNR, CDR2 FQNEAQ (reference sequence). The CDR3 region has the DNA TGTGCCAGCAGCTCTTACGGGGGTAGCTCTGGAAACACCATATATTTT. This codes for CASSSYGGSSGNTIYF.

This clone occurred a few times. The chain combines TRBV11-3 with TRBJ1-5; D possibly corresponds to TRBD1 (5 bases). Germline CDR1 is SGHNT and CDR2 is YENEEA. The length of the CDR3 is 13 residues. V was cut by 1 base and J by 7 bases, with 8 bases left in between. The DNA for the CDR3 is TGTGCCAGCAGCTTAGGGAGGGACCAGCCCCAGCATTTT. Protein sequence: CASSLGRDQPQHF.

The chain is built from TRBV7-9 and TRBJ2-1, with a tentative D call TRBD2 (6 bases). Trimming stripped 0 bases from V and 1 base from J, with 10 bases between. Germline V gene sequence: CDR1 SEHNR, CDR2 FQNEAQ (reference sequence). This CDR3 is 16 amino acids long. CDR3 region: CASSLALGGSYNEQFF. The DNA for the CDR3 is TGTGCCAGCAGCTTAGCGCTGGGGGGTTCCTACAATGAGCAGTTCTTC.

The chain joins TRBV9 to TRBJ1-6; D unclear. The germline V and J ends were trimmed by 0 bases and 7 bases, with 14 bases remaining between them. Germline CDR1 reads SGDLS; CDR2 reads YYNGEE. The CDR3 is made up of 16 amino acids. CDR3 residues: CASSVEVGPQNSPLHF. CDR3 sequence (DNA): TGTGCCAGCAGCGTAGAAGTGGGCCCCCAAAATTCACCCCTCCACTTT.

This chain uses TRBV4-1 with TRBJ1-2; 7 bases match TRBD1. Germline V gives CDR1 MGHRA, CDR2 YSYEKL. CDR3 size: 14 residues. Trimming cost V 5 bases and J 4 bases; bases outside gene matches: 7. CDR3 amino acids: CASSSTGFAYGYTF. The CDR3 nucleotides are TGCGCCAGCAGCTCGACAGGGTTTGCCTATGGCTACACCTTC.

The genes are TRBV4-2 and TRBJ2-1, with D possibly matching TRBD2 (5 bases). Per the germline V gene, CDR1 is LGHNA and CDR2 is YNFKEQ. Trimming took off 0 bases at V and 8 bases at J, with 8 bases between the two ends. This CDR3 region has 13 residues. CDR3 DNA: TGTGCCAGCAGCCAAGACGGGGTCGATGAGCAGTTCTTC. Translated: CASSQDGVDEQFF.

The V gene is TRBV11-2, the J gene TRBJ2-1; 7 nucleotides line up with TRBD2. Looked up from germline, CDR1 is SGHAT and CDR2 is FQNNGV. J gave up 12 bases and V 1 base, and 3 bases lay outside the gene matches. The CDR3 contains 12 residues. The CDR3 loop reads CASSLVTSAQFF. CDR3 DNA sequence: TGTGCCAGCAGCTTAGTAACTAGCGCGCAGTTCTTC.

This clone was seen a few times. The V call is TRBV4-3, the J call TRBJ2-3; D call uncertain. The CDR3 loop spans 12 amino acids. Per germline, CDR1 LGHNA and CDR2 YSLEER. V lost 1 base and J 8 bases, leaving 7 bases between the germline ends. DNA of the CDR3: TGCGCCAGCAGCCAAGGAGGTATTACGCAGTATTTT. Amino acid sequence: CASSQGGITQYF.

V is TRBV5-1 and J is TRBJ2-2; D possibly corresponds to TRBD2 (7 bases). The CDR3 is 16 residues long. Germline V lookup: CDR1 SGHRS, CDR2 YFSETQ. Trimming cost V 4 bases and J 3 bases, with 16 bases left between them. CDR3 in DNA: TGCGCCAGCAGCCCCGGGGGGCGCGATCACACCGGGGAGCTGTTTTTT. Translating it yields CASSPGGRDHTGELFF.

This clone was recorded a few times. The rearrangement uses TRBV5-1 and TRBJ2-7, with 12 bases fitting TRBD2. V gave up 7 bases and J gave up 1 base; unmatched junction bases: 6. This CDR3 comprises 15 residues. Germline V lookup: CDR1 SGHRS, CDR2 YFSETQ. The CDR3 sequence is CASHPTSGGSYEQYF. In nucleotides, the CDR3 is TGCGCCAGCCACCCGACTAGCGGGGGATCCTACGAGCAGTACTTC.

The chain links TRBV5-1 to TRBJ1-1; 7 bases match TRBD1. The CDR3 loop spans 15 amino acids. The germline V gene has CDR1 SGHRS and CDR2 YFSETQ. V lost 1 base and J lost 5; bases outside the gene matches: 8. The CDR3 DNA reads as TGCGCCAGCAGCTTGCTCGACAGGGCCGTAACTGAAGCTTTCTTT. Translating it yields CASSLLDRAVTEAFF.

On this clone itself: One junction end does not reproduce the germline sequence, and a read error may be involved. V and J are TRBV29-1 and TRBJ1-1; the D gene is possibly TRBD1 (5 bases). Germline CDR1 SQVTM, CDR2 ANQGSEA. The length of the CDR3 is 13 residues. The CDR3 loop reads CSVEGGVNTEAFF. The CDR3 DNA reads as TGCAGCGTTGAGGGGGGTGTGAATACTGAAGCTTTCTTT.

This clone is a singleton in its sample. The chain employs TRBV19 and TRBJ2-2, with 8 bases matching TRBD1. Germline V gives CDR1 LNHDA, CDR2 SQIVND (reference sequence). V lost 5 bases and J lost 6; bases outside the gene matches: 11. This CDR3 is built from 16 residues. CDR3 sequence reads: CASSPLGQGGPGELFF. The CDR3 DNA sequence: TGTGCCAGTAGTCCTTTAGGACAGGGTGGGCCCGGGGAGCTGTTTTTT.

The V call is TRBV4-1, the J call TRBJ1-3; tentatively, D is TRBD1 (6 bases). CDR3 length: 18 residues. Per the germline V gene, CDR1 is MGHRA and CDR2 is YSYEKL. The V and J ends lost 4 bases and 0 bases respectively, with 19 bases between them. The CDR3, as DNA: TGCGCCAGCAGCCGGGACATACGTCCAAGTGCCTCTGGAAACACCATATATTTT. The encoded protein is CASSRDIRPSASGNTIYF.

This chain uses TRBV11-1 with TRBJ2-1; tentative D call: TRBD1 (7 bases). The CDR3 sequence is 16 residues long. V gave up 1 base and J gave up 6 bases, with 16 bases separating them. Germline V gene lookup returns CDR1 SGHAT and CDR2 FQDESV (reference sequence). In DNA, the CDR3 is TGTGCCAGCAGCTTAGGGGGGAACAGGGGAGGCAATGAGCAGTTCTTC. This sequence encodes CASSLGGNRGGNEQFF.

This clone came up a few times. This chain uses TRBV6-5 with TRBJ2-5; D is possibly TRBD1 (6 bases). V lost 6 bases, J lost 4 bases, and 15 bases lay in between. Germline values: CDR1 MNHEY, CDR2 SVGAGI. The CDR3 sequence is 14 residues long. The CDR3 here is CASSQNRVGETQYF. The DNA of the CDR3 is TGTGCCAGCAGCCAGAACAGGGTAGGAGAGACCCAGTACTTC.